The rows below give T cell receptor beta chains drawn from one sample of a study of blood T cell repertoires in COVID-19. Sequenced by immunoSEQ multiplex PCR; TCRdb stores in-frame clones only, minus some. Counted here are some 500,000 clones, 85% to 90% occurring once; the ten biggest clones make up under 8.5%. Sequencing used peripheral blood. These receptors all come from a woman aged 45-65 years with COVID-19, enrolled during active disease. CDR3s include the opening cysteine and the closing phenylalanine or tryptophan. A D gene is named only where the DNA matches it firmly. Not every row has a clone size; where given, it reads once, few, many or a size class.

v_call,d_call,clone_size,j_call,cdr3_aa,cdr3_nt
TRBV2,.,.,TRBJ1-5,CASRDRRQINQPQHF,TGTGCCAGCAGGGATCGCCGACAGATAAATCAGCCCCAGCATTTT
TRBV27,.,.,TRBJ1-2,CASSLSGSLSYGYTF,TGTGCCAGCAGTTTATCGGGCAGCCTCTCCTATGGCTACACCTTC
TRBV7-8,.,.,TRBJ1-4,CASSAGHLRELFF,TGTGCCAGCAGCGCAGGACACCTACGTGAACTGTTTTTT
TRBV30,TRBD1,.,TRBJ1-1,CAWNAGGLMNTEAFF,TGTGCCTGGAATGCAGGGGGCCTCATGAACACTGAAGCTTTCTTT
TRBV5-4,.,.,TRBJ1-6,CASSSGQNLVSPLHF,TGTGCCAGCAGCTCCGGACAGAACTTGGTATCACCCCTCCACTTT
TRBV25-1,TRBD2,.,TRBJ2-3,CASTLAGGTDTQYF,TGTGCCAGCACCTTAGCGGGGGGCACAGATACGCAGTATTTT
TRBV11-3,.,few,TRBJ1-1,CASSPGLLNTEAFF,TGTGCCAGCAGTCCGGGACTGCTGAACACTGAAGCTTTCTTT
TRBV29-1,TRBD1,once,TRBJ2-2,CSVVLQGANTGELFF,TGCAGCGTTGTGCTTCAGGGGGCGAACACCGGGGAGCTGTTTTTT
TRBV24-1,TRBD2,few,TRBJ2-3,CATSSGGNTQYF,TGTGCCACCAGCAGCGGGGGAAATACGCAGTATTTT
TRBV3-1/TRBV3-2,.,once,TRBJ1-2,CASSQGALGANYGYTF,TGTGCCAGCAGCCAAGGGGCGCTGGGAGCTAACTATGGCTACACCTTC
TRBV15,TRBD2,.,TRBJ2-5,CATSRVGSGGSPQYF,TGTGCCACCAGCAGAGTGGGATCGGGGGGAAGCCCCCAGTACTTC
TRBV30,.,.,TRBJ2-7,CACIQGSYEQYF,TGTGCCTGCATACAGGGTTCCTACGAGCAGTACTTC
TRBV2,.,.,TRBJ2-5,CASSEVRRETQYF,TGTGCCAGCAGTGAAGTGAGGCGGGAGACCCAGTACTTC
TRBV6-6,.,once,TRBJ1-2,CASSSGPYGYTF,TGTGCCAGCAGTTCTGGCCCCTATGGCTACACCTTC
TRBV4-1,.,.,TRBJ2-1,CASSQDREDPVRNEQFF,TGCGCCAGCAGCCAAGATCGTGAAGATCCGGTGCGCAATGAGCAGTTCTTC
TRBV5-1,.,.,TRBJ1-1,CASSFPGGGTEAFF,TGCGCCAGCAGCTTCCCCGGGGGGGGAACTGAAGCTTTCTTT
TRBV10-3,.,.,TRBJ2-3,CAISGLGGATDTQYF,TGTGCCATCAGTGGGTTGGGGGGGGCCACAGATACGCAGTATTTT
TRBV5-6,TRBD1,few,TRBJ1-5,CASSLVTGGQPQHF,TGTGCCAGCAGCTTGGTGACAGGGGGTCAGCCCCAGCATTTT
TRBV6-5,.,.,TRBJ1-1,CASSPGDTEAFF,TGTGCCAGCAGTCCCGGGGACACTGAAGCTTTCTTT
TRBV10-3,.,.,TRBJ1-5,CAIGAPNQPQHF,TGTGCCATCGGGGCCCCTAATCAGCCCCAGCATTTT
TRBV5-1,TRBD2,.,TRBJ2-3,CASSWVTSGGAGDTQYF,TGCGCCAGCAGCTGGGTGACTAGCGGGGGAGCGGGGGATACGCAGTATTTT
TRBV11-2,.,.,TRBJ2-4,CASEGWDKNIQYF,TGTGCCAGCGAGGGCTGGGACAAAAACATTCAGTACTTC
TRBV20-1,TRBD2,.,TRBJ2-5,CSASGDSGGTGETQYF,TGCAGTGCTAGTGGCGATAGCGGGGGGACGGGAGAGACCCAGTACTTC
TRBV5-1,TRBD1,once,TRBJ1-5,CASSLWDRGRQQPQHF,TGCGCCAGCAGCTTGTGGGACAGGGGGCGGCAACAGCCCCAGCATTTT
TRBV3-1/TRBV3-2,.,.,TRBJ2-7,CASSPQRPHLGGGLYEQYF,TGTGCCAGCAGCCCACAGCGGCCACATCTTGGCGGGGGCCTCTACGAGCAGTACTTC
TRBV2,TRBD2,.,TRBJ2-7,CASSEGTSGGYEQYF,TGTGCCAGCAGTGAAGGGACTAGCGGGGGCTACGAGCAGTACTTC
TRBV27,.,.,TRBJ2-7,CASSLSIGRAGYEQYF,TGTGCCAGCAGTTTATCGATAGGGAGAGCCGGCTACGAGCAGTACTTC
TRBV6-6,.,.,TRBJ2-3,CASSYVREADTQYF,TGTGCCAGCAGTTACGTCCGTGAGGCAGATACGCAGTATTTT
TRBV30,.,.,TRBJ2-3,CAWSVRVTDTQYF,TGTGCCTGGAGTGTCAGGGTCACAGATACGCAGTATTTT
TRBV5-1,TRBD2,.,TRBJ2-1,CASNPRGGSYNEQFF,TGCGCCAGCAACCCCCGGGGGGGCTCCTACAATGAGCAGTTCTTC
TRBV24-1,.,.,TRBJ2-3,CATSEVGGADTQYF,TGTGCCACCAGTGAGGTAGGGGGGGCAGATACGCAGTATTTT
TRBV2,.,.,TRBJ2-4,CASSDRVKNIQYF,TGTGCCAGCAGTGACAGGGTCAAAAACATTCAGTACTTC
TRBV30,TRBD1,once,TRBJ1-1,CAWSVDRVGTEAFF,TGTGCCTGGAGCGTCGACAGGGTGGGCACTGAAGCTTTCTTT